This TCR beta chain was retrieved from a study of cytomegalovirus exposure and HLA in healthy donors. With respect to this clone: Its antigen is unidentified.

Germline V gives CDR1 SNHLY, CDR2 FYNNEI. The CDR3 sequence is 16 residues long. The V segment lost 3 bases and the J segment 4 bases; nucleotides outside the gene matches: 5. Study outcomes and limitations: The records held CMV serostatus as the only immune exposure information. Specificity for CMV antigens was confirmed in vitro for a few of the CMV-associated chains. Earlier analysis looked at TCR beta V segments, and most were productive about 87% or about 30% of the time. Common viral pathogens seemed to be connected with several of the most significant clusters, according to a later analysis.

PCR used 60 Vbeta primers and 13 Jbeta primers. Here immunoSEQ multiplex PCR was the method, and the copy in TCRdb shows in-frame clones only, minus some. The sample lists around 200,000 clones, about 81% occurring once. This TCR came from a woman aged 40-49 years in good health and CMV-seronegative. Sequencing was performed on PBMCs. The chain joins TRBV2 to TRBJ1-6; 8 bases are a match to TRBD1. CDR3 sequence: CASSERQGRYNSPLHF. The DNA for the CDR3 is TGTGCCAGCAGTGAGAGACAGGGGCGATATAATTCACCCCTCCACTTT.